Listed here are 30 T cell receptor beta chains from one sample, sequenced in a study of blood T cell repertoires in COVID-19. Profiling relied on immunoSEQ multiplex PCR, and the TCRdb table lists in-frame clones only, not all of them. The data show a few hundred thousand clones, 80% to 90% seen once. The sample comprised PBMCs or T cells enriched from blood (not recorded which). The receptors derive from a man aged 40-49 years in a cohort exposed to, infected with or recovered from COVID-19 (not recorded which).

The genes are TRBV19 and TRBJ1-4; 10 nucleotides align to TRBD1. Germline V CDR1 and CDR2: LNHDA, SQIVND (reference sequence). This CDR3 contains 15 residues. V lost 5 bases to trimming and J lost 8 bases; unmatched junction nucleotides: 8. The CDR3 loop is CASSDRGQGLEKLFF. For the CDR3, the DNA is TGTGCCAGTAGTGACCGGGGACAGGGGCTAGAAAAACTGTTTTTT.

This chain uses TRBV20-1 with TRBJ1-2; D call uncertain. Trimming removed 3 bases at V and 4 bases at J, with 9 bases between. There are 12 residues in the CDR3. Looked up from germline, CDR1 is DFQATT and CDR2 is SNEGSKA (reference sequence). This CDR3 is CSASAQPYGYTF. CDR3 DNA: TGCAGTGCTAGTGCACAGCCCTATGGCTACACCTTC.

J is TRBJ1-1 and V is TRBV7-8, with 7 bases fitting TRBD1. In germline, CDR1 is SGHVS, CDR2 FQNEAQ. V was pared by 5 bases and J by 9 bases, with 9 bases of the junction left unmatched. The CDR3 is 13 residues long. CDR3 protein: CASSLRDSGQAFF. The CDR3 DNA is TGTGCCAGCAGCCTAAGGGACAGCGGGCAAGCTTTCTTT.

The genes are TRBV11-3 and TRBJ2-1; TRBD2 aligns across 16 bases. The V segment lost 2 bases and the J segment 9 bases; nucleotides outside the gene matches: 4. Germline-derived CDR1 and CDR2 are SGHNT and YENEEA. The CDR3 is made up of 16 amino acids. CDR3 in DNA: TGTGCCAGCAGCTTACAGGGACTAGCGGGAGGGGGTGAGCAGTTCTTC. Translation gives CASSLQGLAGGGEQFF.

The chain employs TRBV6-2 or TRBV6-3 and TRBJ2-1; D may be TRBD2 (5 bases). CDR3 length: 16 residues. Trimming pared 2 bases from V and 9 bases from J, leaving 20 bases between. The germline V gene has CDR1 MNHEY and CDR2 SVGEGT. The CDR3 loop is CASSYLGGAGEVEQFF. The CDR3 region has the DNA TGTGCCAGCAGTTACCTTGGAGGAGCCGGAGAGGTTGAGCAGTTCTTC.

The rearrangement joins TRBV7-3 to TRBJ2-3; 7 nucleotides line up with TRBD1. CDR1 is SGHTA, CDR2 FQGTGA, per germline. The V gene end was trimmed by 6 bases and the J gene end by 6 bases; junction bases not matched to a gene: 12. The CDR3 extends over 15 amino acids. As DNA, the CDR3 is TGTGCCAGCAGTTCCGAGGGACAGAGTCGTGATACGCAGTATTTT. Amino acid sequence: CASSSEGQSRDTQYF.

The rearrangement uses TRBV5-6 and TRBJ2-7; D possibly corresponds to TRBD2 (6 bases). Germline CDR1 and CDR2: SGHDT and YYEEEE. CDR3 length equals 14 residues. The V and J ends lost 0 bases and 6 bases respectively, with 13 bases between them. In DNA, the CDR3 is TGTGCCAGCAGCTTGGTTTTCGGGAGCGGCGAGCAGTACTTC. Its protein is CASSLVFGSGEQYF.

The J gene is TRBJ2-1, the V gene TRBV2, with 9 bases that match TRBD2. Germline V gives CDR1 SNHLY, CDR2 FYNNEI. V dropped 7 bases and J dropped 6; count of bases not matched to a gene: 4. The CDR3 has 13 amino acids. The CDR3 region has the DNA TGTGCCAGCACCTGGACTAGCGTCAATGAGCAGTTCTTC. This gives the protein CASTWTSVNEQFF.

The gene calls are TRBV28 and TRBJ2-7; 10 nucleotides align to TRBD2. The CDR3 covers 16 residues. V trimming: 4 bases; J trimming: 0 bases; junction bases outside the gene matches: 6. Germline V gives CDR1 MDHEN, CDR2 SYDVKM. The CDR3 nucleotides are TGTGCCAGCAGTTCCCTAGCGGGAGCCCACTCCTACGAGCAGTACTTC. Translated: CASSSLAGAHSYEQYF.

The chain couples TRBV28 to TRBJ2-7; tentative D call: TRBD1 (6 bases). Germline CDR1 reads MDHEN; CDR2 reads SYDVKM. Deletions cut 5 bases from V and 5 bases from J, with 16 bases between. The CDR3 covers 14 residues. CDR3 nucleotides: TGTGCCAGCAGTCTTCCACAGGGACGGAACGAGCAGTACTTC. Translated: CASSLPQGRNEQYF. Together with reference TRBV28 and TRBJ2-7, the CDR3 gives the full variable domain: DVKVTQSSRYLVKRTGEKVFLECVQDMDHENMFWYRQDPGLGLRLIYFSYDVKMKEKGDIPEGYSVSREKKERFSLILESASTNQTSMYLCASSLPQGRNEQYFGPGTRLTVT.

The chain links TRBV7-3 to TRBJ1-2, with D possibly being TRBD1 (6 bases). This CDR3 is 17 amino acids long. The germline V gene has CDR1 SGHTA and CDR2 FQGTGA. Trimming pared 2 bases from V and 2 bases from J, leaving 18 bases between. In nucleotides, the CDR3 is TGTGCCAGCAGCTTAGGACCCCCAGGGGTTCGGAACTATGGCTACACCTTC. Its translation is CASSLGPPGVRNYGYTF.

This rearrangement joins TRBV18 to TRBJ1-1, with a possible D match to TRBD1 (5 bases). This CDR3 contains 13 residues. Trimming took 2 bases from V and 3 from J, leaving 7 bases between them. The germline CDR1 and CDR2 sequences are KGHSH and LQKENI. The chain's CDR3 is CASSPWGDTEAFF. CDR3 DNA sequence: TGTGCCAGCTCACCATGGGGGGACACTGAAGCTTTCTTT.

The rearrangement joins TRBV7-5 to TRBJ1-5; TRBD1, the D gene given by the table, was not confirmed from the DNA. TRBV7-5 counts as a pseudogene. The CDR3 is 15 residues long. DNA for the CDR3: TGTGTCAGAAGTTGGACGGGACAATGGTATCAGCCCCAGCATTTT. It specifies CVRSWTGQWYQPQHF.

The V and J genes are TRBV5-1 and TRBJ2-3, with D possibly matching TRBD2 (5 bases). Germline CDR1 is SGHRS and CDR2 is YFSETQ. V was trimmed by 0 bases and J by 4 bases, leaving 9 bases between them. The CDR3 is 14 amino acids. The CDR3 spells CASSLGGASDTQYF. The CDR3 DNA sequence: TGCGCCAGCAGCTTGGGGGGAGCTTCAGATACGCAGTATTTT.

The CDR3 is CAWSVRQGAGQPQHF. CDR3 nucleotides: TGTGCCTGGAGTGTAAGGCAGGGGGCGGGTCAGCCCCAGCATTTT. This chain uses TRBV30 with TRBJ1-5, with TRBD1 matching over 8 bases. Germline V gives CDR1 GTSNPN, CDR2 SVGIG (reference sequence). V lost 0 bases to trimming and J lost 6 bases; unmatched junction nucleotides: 7. The CDR3 sequence is 15 residues long.

The V and J genes are TRBV13 and TRBJ2-2; D is ambiguous. Germline V gene data show CDR1 as PRHDT and CDR2 as FYEKMQ (reference sequence). V lost 2 bases to trimming and J lost 7 bases, with 2 bases between them. The CDR3 sequence is 11 residues long. The CDR3 DNA is TGTGCCAGCAGCTTATACGGGGAGCTGTTTTTT. Encoded protein: CASSLYGELFF. Supplemented by reference TRBV13 and TRBJ2-2, the full variable domain reads AAGVIQSPRHLIKEKRETATLKCYPIPRHDTVYWYQQGPGQDPQFLISFYEKMQSDKGSIPDRFSAQQFSDYHSELNMSSLELGDSALYFCASSLYGELFFGEGSRLTVL.

V usage is TRBV18 and J usage is TRBJ2-1; TRBD2 aligns across 14 bases. Germline values: CDR1 KGHSH, CDR2 LQKENI. The CDR3 contains 15 residues. Losses at the gene ends were 3 bases for V and 8 bases for J; bases not matched to a gene: 3. The CDR3 region has the DNA TGTGCCAGCTCACCGACTAGCGGGAGGGCATATGAGCAGTTCTTC. Encoded protein: CASSPTSGRAYEQFF.

The chain uses TRBV7-9 and TRBJ2-7, with 11 bases fitting TRBD2. Germline CDR1 is SEHNR and CDR2 is FQNEAQ (reference sequence). With V trimmed by 4 bases and J by 7 bases, 9 bases remained unmatched. The CDR3 is 15 residues long. The CDR3 DNA reads TGTGCCAGCAGCTGGATAGCGGGAGGGCCGGGGGAGCAGTACTTC. It codes for CASSWIAGGPGEQYF.

The gene calls are TRBV4-1 and TRBJ1-1, with TRBD1 matching 10 bases. The CDR3 consists of 14 residues. The ends lost 5 bases at V and 3 bases at J; junction bases unmatched: 3. Germline lookup yields CDR1 MGHRA and CDR2 YSYEKL. The CDR3 DNA sequence: TGCGCCAGCAGCTTTGGACAGGGGGACACTGAAGCTTTCTTT. Translation: CASSFGQGDTEAFF.

V usage is TRBV13 and J usage is TRBJ2-3; a possible D gene is TRBD1 (6 bases). V lost 1 base and J 10 bases, leaving 6 bases between the germline ends. The length of the CDR3 is 11 residues. Germline V gives CDR1 PRHDT, CDR2 FYEKMQ (reference sequence). The CDR3 is CASSLAGAQYF. In DNA, the CDR3 is TGTGCCAGCAGCTTAGCAGGGGCGCAGTATTTT.

The chain has TRBV7-2 and TRBJ2-3; the match to TRBD2 covers 7 bases. The CDR3 extends over 15 amino acids. Germline V gives CDR1 SGHTA, CDR2 FQGNSA. V trimming: 2 bases; J trimming: 4 bases; junction bases outside the gene matches: 6. DNA of the CDR3: TGTGCCAGCAGCTTATCGGCGGGAGCGGCAGATACGCAGTATTTT. Its protein product is CASSLSAGAADTQYF. Filled out from reference TRBV7-2 and TRBJ2-3, the complete variable domain reads GAGVSQSPSNKVTEKGKDVELRCDPISGHTALYWYRQSLGQGLEFLIYFQGNSAPDKSGLPSDRFSAERTGGSVSTLTIQRTQQEDSAVYLCASSLSAGAADTQYFGPGTRLTVL.

Worth noting for this clone: The same CDR3 is also encoded by other DNA sequences in this sample. V usage is TRBV6-5 and J usage is TRBJ2-7; 8 bases are a match to TRBD2. V gave up 2 bases and J gave up 0 bases; unmatched junction bases: 0. Germline V gene data show CDR1 as MNHEY and CDR2 as SVGAGI. The CDR3 contains 14 residues. The DNA of the CDR3 is TGTGCCAGCAGTTACAGCGGGAGCTCCTACGAGCAGTACTTC. It specifies CASSYSGSSYEQYF.

The chain has TRBV7-2 and TRBJ2-7; TRBD2 aligns across 7 bases. Germline loops: CDR1 SGHTA, CDR2 FQGNSA. This CDR3 has 15 amino acids. With V trimmed by 7 bases and J by 7 bases, 16 bases remained unmatched. The CDR3 loop reads CASNNQASGLGEQYF. CDR3 DNA: TGTGCCAGCAACAATCAAGCTAGCGGCCTCGGGGAGCAGTACTTC.

A few counts support this clone. Other DNA sequences from this sample encode an identical CDR3 as well. CDR3 sequence (DNA): TGTGCCAGCAGTTACTCGAGGGATTCTGGAAACACCATATATTTT. Protein product: CASSYSRDSGNTIYF. The chain uses TRBV6-5 and TRBJ1-3; D uncertain. CDR3 size: 15 residues. V dropped 0 bases and J dropped 1 base, with 7 bases sitting between them. CDR1 is MNHEY, CDR2 SVGAGI, per germline.

This chain uses TRBV18 with TRBJ2-1; a weak D match, TRBD2 (6 bases). The germline CDR1 and CDR2 sequences are KGHSH and LQKENI. Trimming took off 6 bases at V and 4 bases at J, with 16 bases between the two ends. The CDR3 is made up of 15 amino acids. The CDR3 bases are TGTGCCAGCTCTCCCACCGGGACTGTGTACAATGAGCAGTTCTTC. Translation: CASSPTGTVYNEQFF.

The CDR3 DNA reads TGTGCCAGCAGTTACTCGGCGGGAACTAATGAAAAACTGTTTTTT. It yields the protein CASSYSAGTNEKLFF. This chain joins TRBV6-5 and TRBJ1-4; D remains unclear. V dropped 0 bases and J dropped 1 base, with 6 bases sitting between them. This CDR3 is 15 amino acids long. CDR1 is MNHEY and CDR2 is SVGAGI in the germline V gene.

The chain carries TRBV7-9 and TRBJ2-5, with D possibly TRBD2 on 5 matching bases. In germline, CDR1 is SEHNR, CDR2 FQNEAQ (reference sequence). The CDR3 runs 13 residues. Trimming took 5 bases from V and 2 from J, leaving 9 bases between them. The CDR3 is CASSLGIQETQYF. In DNA form, the CDR3 reads TGTGCCAGCAGCCTCGGGATACAAGAGACCCAGTACTTC.

CDR3 region: CASTTGTGGSPLHF. As DNA, the CDR3 is TGTGCCAGCACCACCGGGACAGGGGGTTCACCCCTCCACTTT. The chain carries TRBV6-5 and TRBJ1-6; 11 bases agree with TRBD1. The V segment lost 7 bases and the J segment 9 bases; nucleotides outside the gene matches: 5. Germline CDR1 MNHEY, CDR2 SVGAGI. The CDR3 loop spans 14 amino acids.

The rearrangement uses TRBV4-1 and TRBJ1-5; D is ambiguous. The CDR3 consists of 13 residues. The V and J ends lost 2 bases and 7 bases respectively, with 9 bases between them. The germline gives CDR1 MGHRA, CDR2 YSYEKL. The chain's CDR3 is CASSQSRWQPQHF. CDR3 DNA sequence: TGCGCCAGCAGCCAATCTAGGTGGCAGCCCCAGCATTTT.

The J gene is TRBJ1-2, the V gene TRBV4-1; 8 bases map to TRBD1. The germline V gene encodes CDR1 MGHRA and CDR2 YSYEKL. With 1 base clipped from V and 3 bases from J, the junction kept 13 bases outside the gene matches. This CDR3 spans 18 amino acids. This CDR3 reads CASSQVIARGREYYGYTF. The CDR3 nucleotides read TGCGCCAGCAGCCAAGTGATTGCCAGGGGGCGCGAATACTATGGCTACACCTTC.